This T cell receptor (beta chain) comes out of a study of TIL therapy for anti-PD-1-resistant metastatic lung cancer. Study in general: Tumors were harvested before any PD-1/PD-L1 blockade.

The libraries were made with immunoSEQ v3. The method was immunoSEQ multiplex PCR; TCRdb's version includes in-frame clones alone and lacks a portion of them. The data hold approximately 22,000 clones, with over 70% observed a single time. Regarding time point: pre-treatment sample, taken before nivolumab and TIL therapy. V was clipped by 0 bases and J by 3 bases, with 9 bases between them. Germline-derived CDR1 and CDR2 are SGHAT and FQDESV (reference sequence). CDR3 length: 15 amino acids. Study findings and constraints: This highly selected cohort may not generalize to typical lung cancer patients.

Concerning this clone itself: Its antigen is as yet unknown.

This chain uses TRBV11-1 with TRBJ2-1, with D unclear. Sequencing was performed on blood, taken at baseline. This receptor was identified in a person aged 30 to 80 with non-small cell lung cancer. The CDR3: CASSLAFTSYNEQFF. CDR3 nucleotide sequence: TGTGCCAGCAGCTTAGCCTTTACAAGCTACAATGAGCAGTTCTTC.